This T cell receptor (beta chain) was observed in a study of CD8+ T cells in alopecia areata. Study overall: Treated patients received severity scores based on the percentage of scalp area affected.

Sequencing templates came from extracted RNA that was reverse transcribed into cDNA. The method was immunoSEQ multiplex PCR; TCRdb's version includes in-frame clones alone and lacks a portion of them. The table includes 150,000 to 250,000 clones, 50% to 60% detected once. Treatment in this sample: oral pan-JAK inhibitor, 5-10 mg twice daily. Looked up from germline, CDR1 is SQVTM and CDR2 is ANQGSEA. Trimming removed 3 bases from V and 4 bases from J, with 9 bases in between. This CDR3 has 12 residues. The chain has TRBV29-1 and TRBJ1-2; no reliable D call. This clonotype was obtained from a human donor with alopecia areata. The sequenced sample was CD4+ T cells sorted from blood, obtained at week 4, from a patient treated with tofacitinib. The CDR3 loop reads CSVEWVGYGYTF. The CDR3 DNA follows: TGCAGCGTTGAGTGGGTTGGCTATGGCTACACCTTC.